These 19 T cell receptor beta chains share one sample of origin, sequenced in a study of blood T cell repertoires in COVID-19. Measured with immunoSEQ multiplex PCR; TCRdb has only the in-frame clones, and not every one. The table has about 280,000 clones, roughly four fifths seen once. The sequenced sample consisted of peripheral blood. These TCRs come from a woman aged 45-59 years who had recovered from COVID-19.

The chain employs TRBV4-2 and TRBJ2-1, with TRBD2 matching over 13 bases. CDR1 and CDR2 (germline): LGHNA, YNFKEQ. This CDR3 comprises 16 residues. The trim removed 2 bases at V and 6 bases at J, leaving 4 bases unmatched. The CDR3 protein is CASSQPGTSGVNEQFF. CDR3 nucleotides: TGTGCCAGCAGCCAACCCGGGACTAGCGGGGTCAATGAGCAGTTCTTC.

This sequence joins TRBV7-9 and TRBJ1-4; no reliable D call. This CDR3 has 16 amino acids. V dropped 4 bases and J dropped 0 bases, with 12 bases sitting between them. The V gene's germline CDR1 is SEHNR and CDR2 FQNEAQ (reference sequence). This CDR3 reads CASSSGEIATNEKLFF. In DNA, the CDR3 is TGTGCCAGCAGCTCGGGAGAGATTGCAACTAATGAAAAACTGTTTTTT. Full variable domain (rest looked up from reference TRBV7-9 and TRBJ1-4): DTGVSQNPRHKITKRGQNVTFRCDPISEHNRLYWYRQTLGQGPEFLTYFQNEAQLEKSRLLSDRFSAERPKGSFSTLEIQRTEQGDSAMYLCASSSGEIATNEKLFFGSGTQLSVL.

DNA for the CDR3: TGTGCCAGCAGCCCCGGGACAGGGAAAAACATTCAGTACTTC. This sequence encodes CASSPGTGKNIQYF. The V and J genes are TRBV11-3 and TRBJ2-4, with 9 bases identical to TRBD1. The CDR3 sequence is 14 residues long. Unmatched junction bases numbered 3, after V lost 5 bases and J lost 4 bases. The germline V gene has CDR1 SGHNT and CDR2 YENEEA.

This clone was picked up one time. The CDR3, as DNA: TGCGCCAGCAGCCAAGATACGCGGGGGGGAATCCCAGATACGCAGTATTTT. Its protein product is CASSQDTRGGIPDTQYF. This rearrangement joins TRBV4-3 to TRBJ2-3, with TRBD2 identical over 9 bases. Germline lookup yields CDR1 LGHNA and CDR2 YSLEER. Trimming cost V 0 bases and J 4 bases; bases outside gene matches: 8. CDR3 length: 17 amino acids.

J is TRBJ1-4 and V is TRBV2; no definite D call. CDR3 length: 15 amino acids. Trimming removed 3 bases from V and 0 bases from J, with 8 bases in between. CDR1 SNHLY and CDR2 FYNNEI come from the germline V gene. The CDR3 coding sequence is TGTGCCAGCAGTGAGGAGGGAACAACTAATGAAAAACTGTTTTTT. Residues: CASSEEGTTNEKLFF.

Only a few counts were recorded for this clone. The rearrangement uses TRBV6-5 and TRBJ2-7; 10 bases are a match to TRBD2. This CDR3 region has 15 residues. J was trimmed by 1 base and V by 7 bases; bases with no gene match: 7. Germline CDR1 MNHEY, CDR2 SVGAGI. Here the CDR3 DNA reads TGTGCCAGCACTTTCCCGGGACTAGCGTCCTACGAGCAGTACTTC. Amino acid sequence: CASTFPGLASYEQYF.

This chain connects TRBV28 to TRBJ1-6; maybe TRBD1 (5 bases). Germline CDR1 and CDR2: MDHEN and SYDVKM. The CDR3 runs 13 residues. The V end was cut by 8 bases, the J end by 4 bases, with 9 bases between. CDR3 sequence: CASEQDYNSPLHF. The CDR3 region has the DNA TGTGCCAGCGAACAGGATTATAATTCACCCCTCCACTTT.

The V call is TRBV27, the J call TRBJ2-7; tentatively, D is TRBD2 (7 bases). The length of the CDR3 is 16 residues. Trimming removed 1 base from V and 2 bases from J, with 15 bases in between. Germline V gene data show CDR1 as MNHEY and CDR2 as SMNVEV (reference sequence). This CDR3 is CASSLFSGRGPYEQYF. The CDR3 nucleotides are TGTGCCAGCAGTTTATTTTCGGGGCGGGGGCCCTACGAGCAGTACTTC.

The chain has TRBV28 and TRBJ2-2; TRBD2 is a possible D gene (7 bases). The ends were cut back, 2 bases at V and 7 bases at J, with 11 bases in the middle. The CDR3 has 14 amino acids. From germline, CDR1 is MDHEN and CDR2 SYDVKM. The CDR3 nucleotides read TGTGCCAGCAGTTTAGGGGGGGCAGTCGGGGAGCTGTTTTTT. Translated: CASSLGGAVGELFF.

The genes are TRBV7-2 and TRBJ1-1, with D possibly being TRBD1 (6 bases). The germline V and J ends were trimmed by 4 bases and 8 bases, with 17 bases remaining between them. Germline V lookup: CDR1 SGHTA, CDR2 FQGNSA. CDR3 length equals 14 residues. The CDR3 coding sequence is TGTGCCAGCAGCTCCCCGGGACAAGGGCGAGAAGCTTTCTTT. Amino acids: CASSSPGQGREAFF.

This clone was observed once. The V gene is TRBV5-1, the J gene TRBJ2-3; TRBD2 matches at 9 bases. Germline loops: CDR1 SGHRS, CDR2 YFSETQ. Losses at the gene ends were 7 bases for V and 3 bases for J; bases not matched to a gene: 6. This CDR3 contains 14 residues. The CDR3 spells CASDGGGATDTQYF. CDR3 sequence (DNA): TGCGCCAGCGACGGCGGGGGGGCGACAGATACGCAGTATTTT.

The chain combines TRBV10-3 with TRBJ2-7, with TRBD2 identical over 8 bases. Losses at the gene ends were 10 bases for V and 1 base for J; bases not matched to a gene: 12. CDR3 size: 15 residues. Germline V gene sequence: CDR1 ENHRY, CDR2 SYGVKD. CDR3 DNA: TGTGCCACAGGATATAGCGGGGCCCGGTCCTACGAGCAGTACTTC. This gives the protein CATGYSGARSYEQYF.

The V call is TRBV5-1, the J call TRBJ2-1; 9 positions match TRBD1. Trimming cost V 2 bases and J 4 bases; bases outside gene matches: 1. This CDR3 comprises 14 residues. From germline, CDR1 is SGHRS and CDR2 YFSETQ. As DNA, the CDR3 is TGCGCCAGCAGCTTTGACAGGGGGTACAATGAGCAGTTCTTC. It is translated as CASSFDRGYNEQFF.

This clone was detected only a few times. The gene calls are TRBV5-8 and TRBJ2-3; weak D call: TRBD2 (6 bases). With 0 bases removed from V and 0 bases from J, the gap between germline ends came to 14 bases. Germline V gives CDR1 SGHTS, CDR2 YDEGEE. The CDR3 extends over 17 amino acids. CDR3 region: CASSLAVGTVSTDTQYF. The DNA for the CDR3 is TGTGCCAGCAGCTTGGCGGTCGGGACTGTGAGCACAGATACGCAGTATTTT.

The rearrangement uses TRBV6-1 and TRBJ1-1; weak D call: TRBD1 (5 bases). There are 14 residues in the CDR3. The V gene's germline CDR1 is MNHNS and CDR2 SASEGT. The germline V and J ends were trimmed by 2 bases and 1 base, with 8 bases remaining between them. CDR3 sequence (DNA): TGTGCCAGCAGTGAATTGGACAAGAACACTGAAGCTTTCTTT. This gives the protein CASSELDKNTEAFF.

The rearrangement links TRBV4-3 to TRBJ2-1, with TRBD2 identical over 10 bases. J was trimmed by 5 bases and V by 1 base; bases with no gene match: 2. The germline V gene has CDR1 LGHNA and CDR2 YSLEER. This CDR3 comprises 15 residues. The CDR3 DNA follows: TGCGCCAGCAGCCAAGTGCTAGCGGGGGACAATGAGCAGTTCTTC. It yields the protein CASSQVLAGDNEQFF.

CDR3 sequence: CASSLWAGGAYGYTF. The CDR3 bases are TGTGCCAGCAGTTTATGGGCAGGGGGAGCCTATGGCTACACCTTC. This chain connects TRBV28 to TRBJ1-2; TRBD1 matches at 7 bases. The germline CDR1 and CDR2 sequences are MDHEN and SYDVKM. This CDR3 region has 15 residues. Trimming removed 0 bases from V and 4 bases from J; junction bases left unmatched: 5.

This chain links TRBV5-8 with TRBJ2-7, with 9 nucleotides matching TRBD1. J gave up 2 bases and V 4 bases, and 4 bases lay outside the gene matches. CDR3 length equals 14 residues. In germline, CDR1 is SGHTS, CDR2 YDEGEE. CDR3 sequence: CASSPRQGAYEQYF. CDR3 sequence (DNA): TGTGCCAGCAGCCCTAGACAGGGGGCCTACGAGCAGTACTTC.

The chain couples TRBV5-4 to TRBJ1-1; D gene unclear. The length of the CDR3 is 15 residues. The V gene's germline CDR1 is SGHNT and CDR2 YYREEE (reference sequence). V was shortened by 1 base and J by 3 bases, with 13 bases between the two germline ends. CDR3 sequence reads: CASSLSNRQDTEAFF. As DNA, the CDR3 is TGTGCCAGCAGCTTGTCAAATCGGCAGGACACTGAAGCTTTCTTT.